This passage covers 32 T cell receptor beta chains from one sample sequenced in a study of cytomegalovirus exposure and HLA in healthy donors. The PCR made use of 60 Vbeta and 13 Jbeta primers. The repertoire was sequenced with immunoSEQ multiplex PCR; TCRdb's copy has only in-frame clones and lacks some. Of approximately 44,000 clones in the sample, over 70% were seen once. The specimen sequenced was PBMCs. The receptors here all came from a man aged 50 to 59 in good health and CMV-seronegative.

With regard to this clone: One end of the junction fails to match germline, which may point to a read error. The chain employs TRBV7-9 and TRBJ2-1, with D tentatively TRBD2 (6 bases). The CDR3 totals 17 residues. CDR1 SEHNR and CDR2 FQNEAQ come from the germline V gene (reference sequence). CDR3 sequence: CSSRPRGSGMMGNEQFF. The CDR3 DNA sequence: TGTTCCAGCCGACCCCGTGGTAGCGGAATGATGGGCAATGAGCAGTTCTTC.

The J gene is TRBJ2-7, the V gene TRBV28; 10 positions agree with TRBD1. Germline assignment: CDR1 MDHEN and CDR2 SYDVKM. The CDR3 is 17 residues long. V dropped 4 bases and J dropped 5; count of bases not matched to a gene: 14. The CDR3 DNA is TGTGCCAGCAGTTCGCAAACTTCGGGACAGGGGTTCAACGAGCAGTACTTC. It specifies CASSSQTSGQGFNEQYF.

This clone appeared once. This chain joins TRBV7-8 and TRBJ2-3; TRBD2 agrees at 8 bases. The CDR3 sequence is 16 residues long. J lost 6 bases, V lost 2 bases, and 10 bases had no gene match. Looked up from germline, CDR1 is SGHVS and CDR2 is FQNEAQ. CDR3 sequence reads: CASSLTAGGSWDTQYF. The CDR3 coding sequence is TGTGCCAGCAGCTTAACGGCGGGGGGTTCCTGGGATACGCAGTATTTT.

Written as DNA, the CDR3 is TGCGCCAGCACCGAGGGAGCGCGCTCCTACGAGCAGTACTTC. As protein: CASTEGARSYEQYF. This sequence joins TRBV5-1 and TRBJ2-7, with a tentative D call TRBD2 (5 bases). CDR1 and CDR2 from the germline V gene are SGHRS and YFSETQ. The germline V and J ends were trimmed by 6 bases and 0 bases, with 13 bases remaining between them. This CDR3 spans 14 amino acids. Drawing the rest from reference TRBV5-1 and TRBJ2-7, the complete variable domain is KAGVTQTPRYLIKTRGQQVTLSCSPISGHRSVSWYQQTPGQGLQFLFEYFSETQRNKGNFPGRFSGRQFSNSRSEMNVSTLELGDSALYLCASTEGARSYEQYFGPGTRLTVT.

The chain combines TRBV4-1 with TRBJ2-2; 7 positions match TRBD1. Germline-derived CDR1 and CDR2 are MGHRA and YSYEKL. CDR3 length equals 14 residues. V was pared by 3 bases and J by 4 bases, with 2 bases of the junction left unmatched. CDR3 residues: CASSQNRGTGELFF. CDR3 in DNA: TGCGCCAGCAGCCAGAACAGGGGCACCGGGGAGCTGTTTTTT.

Remarks on this clone: One end of the junction fails to match germline, which may point to a read error. The chain links TRBV7-7 to TRBJ2-5; weak D call: TRBD2 (6 bases). This CDR3 comprises 13 residues. Germline CDR1 SSHAT, CDR2 FNYEAQ (reference sequence). The chain's CDR3 is CASSLGGLETQYF. CDR3 DNA: TGTGCTAGCAGCTTAGGAGGGTTGGAGACCCAGTACTTC.

This CDR3 is CASSLQGSNEQFF. CDR3 sequence (DNA): TGTGCCAGCAGCCTACAGGGGTCTAATGAGCAGTTCTTC. The chain joins TRBV5-8 to TRBJ2-1, with 7 bases matching TRBD1. CDR1 SGHTS and CDR2 YDEGEE come from the germline V gene. CDR3 length: 13 amino acids. Germline trimming cut 4 bases from V and 7 bases from J; bases unmatched to any gene: 5.

The rearrangement joins TRBV7-8 to TRBJ2-3; the match to TRBD2 covers 11 bases. The germline V gene encodes CDR1 SGHVS and CDR2 FQNEAQ. The ends lost 4 bases at V and 5 bases at J; junction bases unmatched: 5. This CDR3 spans 15 amino acids. The CDR3 reads CASSSTSGRGDTQYF. As DNA, the CDR3 is TGTGCCAGCAGCTCCACTAGCGGGAGAGGAGATACGCAGTATTTT.

This clone was recorded once. The chain employs TRBV23-1 and TRBJ2-7; maybe TRBD1 (6 bases). TRBV23-1 is an open reading frame whose function is uncertain. The CDR3 is made up of 16 amino acids. With 2 bases removed from V and 0 bases from J, the gap between germline ends came to 14 bases. Here the CDR3 reads CASSQTDRFSSYEQYF. DNA for the CDR3: TGCGCCAGCAGTCAAACCGACAGGTTCAGCTCCTACGAGCAGTACTTC.

The table lists this clone with a count of one. This chain uses TRBV9 with TRBJ2-7; TRBD1 matches 10 bases. V shed 3 bases and J 0 bases; nucleotides not matched to a gene: 3. The V gene's germline CDR1 is SGDLS and CDR2 YYNGEE. The CDR3 has 15 residues. The CDR3 region is CASSAGQGVSYEQYF. The CDR3 bases are TGTGCCAGCAGCGCCGGACAGGGGGTCTCCTACGAGCAGTACTTC.

The gene calls are TRBV14 and TRBJ1-1, with 8 nucleotides matching TRBD1. Germline V gives CDR1 SGHDN, CDR2 FVKESK. Germline trimming cut 4 bases from V and 4 bases from J; bases unmatched to any gene: 8. This CDR3 spans 15 amino acids. CDR3 protein: CASSRGQGWGTEAFF. CDR3 DNA sequence: TGTGCCAGCAGCCGAGGACAGGGTTGGGGCACTGAAGCTTTCTTT.

The gene calls are TRBV4-3 and TRBJ1-5, with 7 bases aligning to TRBD1. CDR1 is LGHNA, CDR2 YSLEER, per germline. The V and J ends lost 4 bases and 7 bases, in that order; junction bases with no gene match: 4. CDR3 length: 13 amino acids. The CDR3 is CASSPRQGQPQHF. The CDR3 region has the DNA TGCGCCAGCAGCCCCCGACAGGGACAGCCCCAGCATTTT.

The chain joins TRBV4-1 to TRBJ1-6; D call uncertain. V was cut by 4 bases and J by 0 bases, with 7 bases left in between. The CDR3 runs to 15 residues. The V gene's germline CDR1 is MGHRA and CDR2 YSYEKL. The CDR3 DNA follows: TGCGCCAGCAGCCCCGGTATCTCCTATAATTCACCCCTCCACTTT. It is translated as CASSPGISYNSPLHF.

This sequence joins TRBV5-1 and TRBJ2-3, with D maybe TRBD1 (6 bases). Germline V CDR1 and CDR2: SGHRS, YFSETQ. Between the trimmed V and J ends, which lost 0 bases and 6 bases, there was a span of 17 bases. The CDR3 spans 16 residues. The CDR3 coding sequence is TGCGCCAGCAGCTTGGCCCTGGCAGGGGATACGGATACGCAGTATTTT. This gives the protein CASSLALAGDTDTQYF.

V is TRBV11-1 and J is TRBJ2-3; 8 bases agree with TRBD1. This CDR3 is 17 amino acids long. Germline values: CDR1 SGHAT, CDR2 FQDESV (reference sequence). With 1 base clipped from V and 1 base from J, the junction kept 7 bases outside the gene matches. CDR3 DNA sequence: TGTGCCAGCAGCTTAGTGGCAGGGGGCTTGGGCACAGATACGCAGTATTTT. This gives the protein CASSLVAGGLGTDTQYF.

This chain connects TRBV7-2 to TRBJ2-1; 10 bases agree with TRBD2. The CDR3 covers 18 residues. The germline V gene encodes CDR1 SGHTA and CDR2 FQGNSA. The J segment lost 10 bases and the V segment lost 4 bases, leaving 19 bases of the junction unmatched. The CDR3 loop is CASSSPFSLAGAGREQFF. In DNA, the CDR3 is TGTGCCAGCAGCTCCCCCTTCAGCCTAGCGGGAGCAGGACGCGAGCAGTTCTTC.

This chain connects TRBV5-4 to TRBJ1-1, with TRBD1 as a possible D gene (5 bases). This CDR3 is built from 13 residues. Germline V gives CDR1 SGHNT, CDR2 YYREEE (reference sequence). Trimming took 3 bases from V and 1 from J, leaving 7 bases between them. The DNA of the CDR3 is TGTGCCAGCAGCTACGACAGGAACACTGAAGCTTTCTTT. The encoded protein is CASSYDRNTEAFF.

The chain couples TRBV6-5 to TRBJ2-5, with D possibly being TRBD1 (5 bases). Germline assignment: CDR1 MNHEY and CDR2 SVGAGI. The CDR3 has 13 amino acids. Trimming removed 8 bases from V and 5 bases from J, with 15 bases in between. CDR3 protein: CASGPGFGETQYF. As DNA, the CDR3 is TGTGCCAGCGGACCAGGGTTCGGGGAGACCCAGTACTTC.

The J gene is TRBJ1-3, the V gene TRBV2; D is ambiguous. The CDR3 consists of 15 residues. V gave up 5 bases and J gave up 2 bases, with 13 bases separating them. CDR1 is SNHLY and CDR2 is FYNNEI in the germline V gene. CDR3 in amino acids: CASSPGKPPGNTIYF. The CDR3 DNA is TGTGCCAGCAGTCCGGGAAAACCCCCTGGAAACACCATATATTTT.

This clone was observed a few times. The genes are TRBV15 and TRBJ2-1, with 10 bases that match TRBD1. Germline CDR1 and CDR2: LNHNV and YYDKDF (reference sequence). V gave up 0 bases and J gave up 9 bases; unmatched junction bases: 5. This CDR3 spans 15 amino acids. This chain's CDR3 is CATSRDGTGVREQFF. The CDR3 DNA reads as TGTGCCACCAGCAGAGATGGGACAGGGGTGCGTGAGCAGTTCTTC.

V is TRBV6-5 and J is TRBJ1-6; D may be TRBD1 (5 bases). Germline V gene data show CDR1 as MNHEY and CDR2 as SVGAGI. This CDR3 has 16 residues. The germline V and J ends were trimmed by 0 bases and 5 bases, with 11 bases remaining between them. Here the CDR3 reads CASSYSGQGDNSPLHF. The CDR3 region has the DNA TGTGCCAGCAGTTACTCGGGGCAGGGCGATAATTCACCCCTCCACTTT.

The rearrangement links TRBV10-2 to TRBJ2-5; D is unresolved. Trimming cost V 6 bases and J 5 bases, with 7 bases left between them. CDR1 is WSHSY and CDR2 is SAAADI in the germline V gene. The CDR3 loop spans 11 amino acids. The CDR3 sequence: CASSGMETQYF. Written as DNA, the CDR3 is TGCGCCAGCAGCGGTATGGAGACCCAGTACTTC.

V gene TRBV19 combines with J gene TRBJ2-2; TRBD1 aligns across 7 bases. CDR3 length: 14 amino acids. The V segment lost 5 bases and the J segment 6 bases; nucleotides outside the gene matches: 6. Germline V gene data show CDR1 as LNHDA and CDR2 as SQIVND (reference sequence). This chain's CDR3 is CASSRLDRPGELFF. The CDR3 bases are TGTGCCAGTAGTCGTTTGGACAGGCCCGGGGAGCTGTTTTTT.

This clone was recorded a few times. The chain recombines TRBV7-8 with TRBJ2-1, with TRBD2 matching over 8 bases. Germline CDR1 is SGHVS and CDR2 is FQNEAQ. V lost 5 bases and J lost 4; bases outside the gene matches: 10. The CDR3 consists of 16 residues. CDR3 nucleotide sequence: TGTGCCAGCAGCCCGATCCGGGAGGGAATTTACAATGAGCAGTTCTTC. Its translation: CASSPIREGIYNEQFF.

The DNA for the CDR3 is TGCAGCGTTGGGGGTACGGGGACAGATACGCAGTATTTT. This sequence encodes CSVGGTGTDTQYF. The V gene is TRBV29-1, the J gene TRBJ2-3, with D possibly TRBD2 on 5 matching bases. This CDR3 contains 13 residues. CDR1 is SQVTM, CDR2 ANQGSEA, per germline. V was cut by 4 bases and J by 3 bases, with 11 bases left in between.

The chain uses TRBV19 and TRBJ1-3; perhaps TRBD1 as D (6 bases). The CDR3 runs to 15 residues. The V end was cut by 6 bases, the J end by 2 bases, with 14 bases between. From germline, CDR1 is LNHDA and CDR2 SQIVND (reference sequence). This CDR3 reads CASSPDRITGNTIYF. The CDR3 nucleotides read TGTGCCAGTAGCCCCGACAGGATTACTGGAAACACCATATATTTT.

This chain joins TRBV7-2 and TRBJ2-7; D call uncertain. CDR1 and CDR2 (germline): SGHTA, FQGNSA. V was trimmed by 0 bases and J by 0 bases, leaving 12 bases between them. The CDR3 has 16 residues. The CDR3 protein is CASSLAGTVPSYEQYF. CDR3 DNA: TGTGCCAGCAGCTTAGCCGGCACAGTACCCTCCTACGAGCAGTACTTC. Supplemented by reference TRBV7-2 and TRBJ2-7, the full variable domain reads GAGVSQSPSNKVTEKGKDVELRCDPISGHTALYWYRQSLGQGLEFLIYFQGNSAPDKSGLPSDRFSAERTGGSVSTLTIQRTQQEDSAVYLCASSLAGTVPSYEQYFGPGTRLTVT.

The V and J genes are TRBV7-9 and TRBJ1-1; 8 bases are shared with TRBD1. From germline, CDR1 is SEHNR and CDR2 FQNEAQ (reference sequence). CDR3 length: 16 amino acids. J was trimmed by 7 bases and V by 3 bases; bases with no gene match: 13. The CDR3 protein is CASSFPLDRDRNEAFF. Written as DNA, the CDR3 is TGTGCCAGCAGCTTCCCACTCGACAGGGACAGGAATGAAGCTTTCTTT.

The count of this clone is one. J is TRBJ2-1 and V is TRBV15, with D perhaps matching TRBD2 (5 bases). This CDR3 spans 14 amino acids. Trimming pared 0 bases from V and 7 bases from J, leaving 10 bases between. CDR1 and CDR2 from the germline V gene are LNHNV and YYDKDF (reference sequence). The CDR3 DNA is TGTGCCACCAGCAGAGACCTAGCCGGGAATGAGCAGTTCTTC. Translation: CATSRDLAGNEQFF.

This clone was seen only a few times. This chain links TRBV23-1 with TRBJ1-5; TRBD1 agrees at 9 bases. TRBV23-1 is an open reading frame, and its role is uncertain. The V and J ends lost 0 bases and 6 bases, in that order; junction bases with no gene match: 21. This CDR3 has 21 amino acids. As DNA, the CDR3 is TGCGCCAGCAGTCAATCCACTGTCCCGTCCCGGGACAGGGAGACGTTTCAGCCCCAGCATTTT. Translated: CASSQSTVPSRDRETFQPQHF.

The count of this clone is one. The CDR3 nucleotides read TGCGCCAGCAGCACTGGACAGGGGGCCGGTTCACCCCTCCACTTT. This encodes CASSTGQGAGSPLHF. The chain joins TRBV5-1 to TRBJ1-6; 11 nucleotides agree with TRBD1. The CDR3 covers 15 residues. Per the germline V gene, CDR1 is SGHRS and CDR2 is YFSETQ. V lost 4 bases, J lost 9 bases, and 6 bases stayed unmatched.

This clone was detected only a few times. This chain uses TRBV11-2 with TRBJ2-7; 8 nucleotides line up with TRBD1. This CDR3 is built from 15 residues. With 1 base clipped from V and 3 bases from J, the junction kept 5 bases outside the gene matches. Germline V gene lookup returns CDR1 SGHAT and CDR2 FQNNGV. CDR3 in DNA: TGTGCCAGCAGCTTAGTGGGTGACAGGGGCTACGAGCAGTACTTC. It is translated as CASSLVGDRGYEQYF.